Below, 9 T cell receptor beta chains from the same sample are listed, as sequenced in a study of T cells in Graves' hyperthyroidism and ophthalmopathy. TCR beta CDR3 regions were amplified from RNA transcripts. The HTBI primer set was used in a first-round RT-PCR of the TCR CDR3. TCRdb re-derived calls from the multiplex PCR reads in MiXCR, one entry per CDR3 protein. This table holds about 300,000 distinct CDR3 sequences, roughly 18% found once. The specimen sequenced was blood. All receptors come from a man in his forties or fifties with Graves' ophthalmopathy.

This chain links TRBV5-1 with TRBJ2-7; maybe TRBD2 (6 bases). The CDR3 has 12 amino acids. V was pared by 6 bases and J by 2 bases, with 9 bases between. From germline, CDR1 is SGHRS and CDR2 YFSETQ. The CDR3 nucleotides are TGCGCCAGCATGGGGGGAACCTACGAGCAGTACTTC. This gives the protein CASMGGTYEQYF.

At least ten counts were recorded for this clonotype. The chain joins TRBV2 to TRBJ2-3; D not certain. Trimming took off 6 bases at V and 2 bases at J, with 12 bases between the two ends. Germline values: CDR1 SNHLY, CDR2 FYNNEI. This CDR3 has 14 residues. The CDR3 coding sequence is TGTGCCAGCAGATCGGACCTCAACACAGATACGCAGTATTTT. It specifies CASRSDLNTDTQYF.

This clonotype has ten or more counts. This sequence joins TRBV11-2 and TRBJ2-5, with a weak D call TRBD2 (6 bases). CDR1 is SGHAT, CDR2 FQNNGV, per germline. The CDR3 is 14 amino acids. Trimming cost V 5 bases and J 2 bases, with 12 bases left between them. The CDR3 protein is CASSPSTRQETQYF. DNA for the CDR3: TGTGCCAGCAGCCCCTCGACTAGACAAGAGACCCAGTACTTC. The full variable domain, its missing parts supplied by reference TRBV11-2 and TRBJ2-5, is EAGVAQSPRYKIIEKRQSVAFWCNPISGHATLYWYQQILGQGPKLLIQFQNNGVVDDSQLPKDRFSAERLKGVDSTLKIQPAKLEDSAVYLCASSPSTRQETQYFGPGTRLLVL.

This clonotype was detected ten times or more. This rearrangement joins TRBV20-1 to TRBJ2-7, with D hard to call. CDR1 is DFQATT and CDR2 is SNEGSKA in the germline V gene (reference sequence). The CDR3 covers 14 residues. V lost 1 base and J 1 base, leaving 11 bases between the germline ends. The CDR3 DNA is TGCAGTGCTAGAGTTAGAGTGGATTCCTACGAGCAGTACTTC. Its protein is CSARVRVDSYEQYF.

This clonotype appeared many times. The chain has TRBV3-1 and TRBJ1-2; D remains unclear. V lost 2 bases to trimming and J lost 4 bases, with 14 bases between them. Germline lookup yields CDR1 LGHDT and CDR2 YNNKEL (reference sequence). This CDR3 comprises 15 residues. Here the CDR3 reads CASSQRLEDGYGYTF. The CDR3 bases are TGTGCCAGCAGCCAAAGATTAGAAGACGGCTATGGCTACACCTTC. The full variable domain, with the rest looked up from reference TRBV3-1 and TRBJ1-2, is DTAVSQTPKYLVTQMGNDKSIKCEQNLGHDTMYWYKQDSKKFLKIMFSYNNKELIINETVPNRFSPKSPDKAHLNLHINSLELGDSAVYFCASSQRLEDGYGYTFGSGTRLTVV.

This clonotype has at least ten counts. The chain uses TRBV30 and TRBJ2-2; D is possibly TRBD1 (6 bases). Germline-derived CDR1 and CDR2 are GTSNPN and SVGIG (reference sequence). This CDR3 is built from 14 residues. Trimming took off 2 bases at V and 1 base at J, with 8 bases between the two ends. The chain's CDR3 is CAWSTQGNTGELFF. The CDR3, as DNA: TGTGCCTGGAGTACACAGGGGAACACCGGGGAGCTGTTTTTT.

There are a few counts of this clonotype. The chain is built from TRBV5-1 and TRBJ2-3, with no clear D. The V end was cut by 5 bases, the J end by 0 bases, with 7 bases between. Per the germline V gene, CDR1 is SGHRS and CDR2 is YFSETQ. The CDR3 totals 13 residues. CDR3 sequence: CASRMGSTDTQYF. The DNA of the CDR3 is TGCGCCAGCAGGATGGGTAGCACAGATACGCAGTATTTT.

This clonotype was seen more than once but under ten times. The chain couples TRBV18 to TRBJ2-1, with 9 bases fitting TRBD2. The V segment lost 4 bases and the J segment 3 bases; nucleotides outside the gene matches: 7. The CDR3 has 16 amino acids. The germline V gene encodes CDR1 KGHSH and CDR2 LQKENI. The DNA for the CDR3 is TGTGCCAGCTCACTGGGGGCGACTAGCGGCTACAATGAGCAGTTCTTC. It translates to CASSLGATSGYNEQFF.

Only a few counts were recorded for this clonotype. V is TRBV6-2 or TRBV6-3 and J is TRBJ2-5; 7 bases align to TRBD2. Trimming cost V 2 bases and J 4 bases; bases outside gene matches: 13. Looked up from germline, CDR1 is MNHEY and CDR2 is SVGEGT. This CDR3 has 17 residues. The CDR3 sequence is CASSYPGPTGGGETQYF. The CDR3 DNA follows: TGTGCCAGCAGTTACCCGGGACCTACGGGAGGCGGAGAGACCCAGTACTTC.